The next 16 T cell receptor beta chains were all read from a single sample in a study of cytomegalovirus exposure and HLA in healthy donors. The PCR contained 60 Vbeta and 13 Jbeta primers. Repertoires were generated with immunoSEQ multiplex PCR, while TCRdb's copy carries only in-frame clones and drops some. The repertoire holds tens of thousands of clones, with 84% as singletons. The sample consisted of PBMCs. The receptor source for this set is a woman between 18 and 30 years old in good health and CMV-seropositive.

The chain recombines TRBV6-1 with TRBJ2-3, with D perhaps TRBD2 (6 bases). CDR3 length: 14 amino acids. The V gene's germline CDR1 is MNHNS and CDR2 SASEGT. The ends were cut back, 6 bases at V and 6 bases at J, with 16 bases in the middle. The CDR3 sequence is CASSVTSTTDTQYF. The CDR3 coding sequence is TGTGCCAGCAGCGTGACTAGTACAACGGATACGCAGTATTTT.

The rearrangement uses TRBV15 and TRBJ1-1; TRBD1 is a possible D gene (5 bases). The CDR3 runs 19 residues. Trimming shortened V by 5 bases and J by 0 bases, and 25 bases separated the two germline ends. Germline values: CDR1 LNHNV, CDR2 YYDKDF (reference sequence). The CDR3 reads CATSRRGRRAGLMNTEAFF. The CDR3 DNA reads TGTGCCACCAGCCGAAGGGGCCGTAGGGCAGGGCTCATGAACACTGAAGCTTTCTTT.

The rearrangement links TRBV11-2 to TRBJ1-2; D might be TRBD1 (5 bases). The CDR3 loop spans 13 amino acids. Germline CDR1 SGHAT, CDR2 FQNNGV. V lost 3 bases and J lost 7, with 12 bases in between. CDR3 bases: TGTGCCAGCAGCTTCACAGGAGTAGGTGGCTACACCTTC. Protein sequence: CASSFTGVGGYTF.

The chain links TRBV11-2 to TRBJ2-1, with a weak D call TRBD2 (7 bases). The V and J ends lost 1 base and 10 bases respectively, with 17 bases between them. CDR1 SGHAT and CDR2 FQNNGV come from the germline V gene. This CDR3 comprises 15 residues. CDR3 in amino acids: CASSLGPGGLGEQFF. The DNA for the CDR3 is TGTGCCAGCAGCTTAGGGCCGGGGGGCCTTGGGGAGCAGTTCTTC.

J is TRBJ1-1 and V is TRBV6-6; D possibly corresponds to TRBD1 (5 bases). The germline gives CDR1 MNHNY, CDR2 SVGAGI (reference sequence). This CDR3 has 14 residues. The ends were cut back, 3 bases at V and 4 bases at J, with 12 bases in the middle. The CDR3 sequence is CASSYTGGGTEAFF. The CDR3 DNA sequence: TGTGCCAGCAGTTATACCGGGGGGGGCACTGAAGCTTTCTTT.

The rearrangement uses TRBV28 and TRBJ1-5, with TRBD1 identical over 8 bases. The J segment lost 6 bases and the V segment lost 4 bases, leaving 8 bases of the junction unmatched. This CDR3 region has 15 residues. CDR1 MDHEN and CDR2 SYDVKM come from the germline V gene. CDR3 in DNA: TGTGCCAGCAGTTCGAACAGACAGGGGACTCAGCCCCAGCATTTT. As protein: CASSSNRQGTQPQHF. Based on the CDR3 plus reference TRBV28 and TRBJ1-5, the full variable domain is DVKVTQSSRYLVKRTGEKVFLECVQDMDHENMFWYRQDPGLGLRLIYFSYDVKMKEKGDIPEGYSVSREKKERFSLILESASTNQTSMYLCASSSNRQGTQPQHFGDGTRLSIL.

The chain carries TRBV7-8 and TRBJ2-1; 9 positions match TRBD1. Germline V gives CDR1 SGHVS, CDR2 FQNEAQ. This CDR3 is built from 14 residues. V lost 5 bases to trimming and J lost 9 bases; unmatched junction nucleotides: 8. The CDR3 DNA reads TGTGCCAGCAGCCCGGGACAGGGAGGAGGTGAGCAGTTCTTC. It specifies CASSPGQGGGEQFF. Supplemented by reference TRBV7-8 and TRBJ2-1, the full variable domain reads GAGVSQSPRYKVAKRGQDVALRCDPISGHVSLFWYQQALGQGPEFLTYFQNEAQLDKSGLPSDRFFAERPEGSVSTLKIQRTQQEDSAVYLCASSPGQGGGEQFFGPGTRLTVL.

V and J are TRBV27 and TRBJ2-7; D is unclear. The CDR3 consists of 13 residues. In germline, CDR1 is MNHEY, CDR2 SMNVEV (reference sequence). V was pared by 2 bases and J by 3 bases, with 8 bases between. The CDR3 region is CASSLGSGYEQYF. The CDR3, as DNA: TGTGCCAGCAGTTTAGGTTCCGGCTACGAGCAGTACTTC.

The chain links TRBV9 to TRBJ2-5; TRBD2 aligns across 7 bases. The CDR3 consists of 16 residues. In germline, CDR1 is SGDLS, CDR2 YYNGEE. The trim removed 2 bases at V and 2 bases at J, leaving 9 bases unmatched. The CDR3 nucleotides read TGTGCCAGCAGCGTCGCCCCGGGGGGAGGGCAAGAGACCCAGTACTTC. Its protein is CASSVAPGGGQETQYF.

About this clone itself: A junction boundary mismatches the germline segment, possibly from a read error. The genes are TRBV7-9 and TRBJ1-5; D gene ambiguous. CDR1 and CDR2 (germline): SEHNR, FQNEAQ (reference sequence). CDR3 length: 12 amino acids. The CDR3 spells CSSSLHSQPQHF. As DNA, the CDR3 is TGTTCCAGCAGCTTACACAGTCAGCCCCAGCATTTT.

The V and J genes are TRBV7-9 and TRBJ1-2, with unresolved D. The germline V gene encodes CDR1 SEHNR and CDR2 FQNEAQ (reference sequence). The germline V and J ends were trimmed by 5 bases and 5 bases, with 9 bases remaining between them. The CDR3 runs 12 residues. The CDR3 here is CASSGQAYGYTF. CDR3 nucleotides: TGTGCCAGCAGCGGGCAGGCTTATGGCTACACCTTC.

This chain connects TRBV5-1 to TRBJ2-5, with D perhaps TRBD2 (6 bases). Germline-derived CDR1 and CDR2 are SGHRS and YFSETQ. This CDR3 spans 14 amino acids. V was trimmed by 3 bases and J by 4 bases, leaving 13 bases between them. In DNA form, the CDR3 reads TGCGCCAGCAGCTACCGGGGGTGGGTAGAGACCCAGTACTTC. It is translated as CASSYRGWVETQYF.

The gene calls are TRBV5-1 and TRBJ2-7; TRBD2 is a possible D gene (5 bases). With 3 bases removed from V and 5 bases from J, the gap between germline ends came to 21 bases. Germline CDR1 reads SGHRS; CDR2 reads YFSETQ. There are 16 residues in the CDR3. CDR3 sequence reads: CASSSAGLQRPHEQYF. The CDR3 DNA follows: TGCGCCAGCAGCTCGGCGGGTCTCCAACGACCACACGAGCAGTACTTC.

V usage is TRBV27 and J usage is TRBJ1-5; 7 nucleotides align to TRBD1. This CDR3 has 15 residues. Germline CDR1 and CDR2: MNHEY and SMNVEV (reference sequence). V was pared by 6 bases and J by 0 bases, with 5 bases of the junction left unmatched. In DNA form, the CDR3 reads TGTGCCAGCAGCCGGGACAGCTATAGCAATCAGCCCCAGCATTTT. It is translated as CASSRDSYSNQPQHF.

The CDR3 loop is CASSQVAVLSGLPNEQFF. The CDR3 DNA sequence: TGTGCCAGCAGCCAAGTAGCGGTTTTGTCCGGGCTTCCGAATGAGCAGTTCTTC. The V gene is TRBV4-2, the J gene TRBJ2-1, with TRBD2 as a possible D gene (6 bases). CDR3 size: 18 residues. CDR1 and CDR2 from the germline V gene are LGHNA and YNFKEQ. V was pared by 1 base and J by 7 bases, with 23 bases between.

J is TRBJ2-1 and V is TRBV9; D unclear. The CDR3 spans 16 residues. Germline CDR1 reads SGDLS; CDR2 reads YYNGEE. Trimming shortened V by 0 bases and J by 2 bases, and 12 bases separated the two germline ends. The CDR3 here is CASSVGSLITYNEQFF. Written as DNA, the CDR3 is TGTGCCAGCAGCGTAGGCTCACTAATTACCTACAATGAGCAGTTCTTC.